This T cell receptor beta chain was recovered during a study of human T cells and chemical hapten exposure. Whole-study findings and limits: Versus controls, expanded TCRs had significantly more large CDR3 similarity clusters.

Only a few counts were recorded for this clonotype. What it binds is unknown. Specified time point: patch test 1, 2 weeks after DPC sensitization. As for treatment: therapeutic diphenylcyclopropenone sensitization with weekly scalp DPC. TCRdb reanalysed the RACE reads using MiXCR and keeps one entry per CDR3 protein. The sample has approximately 350,000 distinct CDR3 sequences; approximately 6.3% are singletons. This sequence was found in a woman younger than 35 with alopecia areata. Some clones in this sample may be carry-over from other donors' samples. The sequenced sample was whole blood, obtained in connection with sensitization to the hapten diphenylcyclopropenone (DPC).

The CDR3 DNA reads as TGTGCCAGCAGTTGGGGAGGGGCCTATGGCTACACCTTC. This sequence encodes CASSWGGAYGYTF. J is TRBJ1-2 and V is TRBV6-5; perhaps TRBD1 as D (5 bases). Trimming took 4 bases from V and 4 from J, leaving 10 bases between them. Germline lookup yields CDR1 MNHEY and CDR2 SVGAGI. The CDR3 totals 13 residues.